The TCR beta chain under discussion was sequenced for a study of blood T cell repertoires in COVID-19. Study-wide background: Whether acute or convalescent, the COVID-19 samples came from the United States, Italy and Spain.

TCRdb keeps only in-frame clones here, not all; method: immunoSEQ multiplex PCR. The sample shows 250,000 to 300,000 clones, 89% of them seen only once. The CDR3 is 16 amino acids. Germline CDR1 and CDR2: ENHRY and SYGVKD. The J segment lost 0 bases and the V segment lost 5 bases, leaving 3 bases of the junction unmatched. The TCR sequence derives from a man aged 45-60 years with acute or convalescent COVID-19. The chain recombines TRBV10-3 with TRBJ2-6; 8 nucleotides match TRBD1. The sequencing input was peripheral blood. CDR3 DNA sequence: TGTGCCATCAGTTACGACAGGGGCTCTGGGGCCAACGTCCTGACTTTC. It translates to CAISYDRGSGANVLTF.